This T cell receptor beta chain is from a study of beta chain features in type 1 diabetes. Investigators reverse transcribed all isolated RNA, so they sequenced expressed TCRB transcripts. Some clones are missing from TCRdb's copy, which holds only in-frame ones; the method was immunoSEQ multiplex PCR. The sample holds some 180,000 clones; less than 15% are singletons and the top ten take 0.62%. The CDR3 length is 13 residues. Germline CDR1 reads SNHLY; CDR2 reads FYNNEI. Germline trimming cut 1 base from V and 11 bases from J; bases unmatched to any gene: 5. The V gene is TRBV2, the J gene TRBJ1-1; 9 bases match TRBD1. The source of this sequence is a woman younger than 35 in good health. The sample comprised central memory CD4+ T cells from blood. CDR3 nucleotide sequence: TGTGCCAGCAGTGAAGATTGGGACAGGGATGCTTTCTTT. Residues: CASSEDWDRDAFF.